Listed below are T cell receptor beta chains from one sample, sequenced in a study of Graves' ophthalmopathy and Graves' hyperthyroidism. TCRdb used MiXCR to reprocess the multiplex PCR reads, holding one entry per CDR3 protein. The sample includes about 550,000 distinct CDR3 sequences, under 45% of them seen just once. Sequenced sample: peripheral blood or thyroid tissue (not recorded which). These receptors were obtained from an adult man with Graves' hyperthyroidism. Each CDR3 is given with its conserved first and last residue. The order of the fields is V gene, D gene, CDR3 protein. D genes are given only for firm matches.

>TRBV5-1|.
CASSFLGAPYEQYF
>TRBV12-5|.
CASGPPWGRETQYF
>TRBV29-1|.
CSVSLSSGANVLTF
>TRBV6-1|TRBD1
CASSTGTGGGSSPLHF
>TRBV3-1|.
CASSQFPGHPYQETQYF
>TRBV29-1|.
CSGGRGGTEGFF
>TRBV25-1|.
CASSTPQGNTEAFF
>TRBV19|.
CASSINGAYGYTF
>TRBV9|.
CASSVDGGQNSPLHF
>TRBV9|TRBD1
CASNPGTGHSPLHF
>TRBV15|TRBD2
CATSRARAGGIGGEPFF
>TRBV27|.
CASSAGWEQYF
>TRBV2|TRBD1
CASKGDAGTGDNQPQHF
>TRBV12-3/TRBV12-4|TRBD1
CASSLEQGAMNTGELFF
>TRBV12-3/TRBV12-4|TRBD1
CASSLALAGTGHSGNTIYF
>TRBV2|TRBD1
CASRDRDQNGYTF
>TRBV7-3|.
CASSLNWGMNTGELFF
>TRBV29-1|TRBD1
CSAGTGDYGYTF